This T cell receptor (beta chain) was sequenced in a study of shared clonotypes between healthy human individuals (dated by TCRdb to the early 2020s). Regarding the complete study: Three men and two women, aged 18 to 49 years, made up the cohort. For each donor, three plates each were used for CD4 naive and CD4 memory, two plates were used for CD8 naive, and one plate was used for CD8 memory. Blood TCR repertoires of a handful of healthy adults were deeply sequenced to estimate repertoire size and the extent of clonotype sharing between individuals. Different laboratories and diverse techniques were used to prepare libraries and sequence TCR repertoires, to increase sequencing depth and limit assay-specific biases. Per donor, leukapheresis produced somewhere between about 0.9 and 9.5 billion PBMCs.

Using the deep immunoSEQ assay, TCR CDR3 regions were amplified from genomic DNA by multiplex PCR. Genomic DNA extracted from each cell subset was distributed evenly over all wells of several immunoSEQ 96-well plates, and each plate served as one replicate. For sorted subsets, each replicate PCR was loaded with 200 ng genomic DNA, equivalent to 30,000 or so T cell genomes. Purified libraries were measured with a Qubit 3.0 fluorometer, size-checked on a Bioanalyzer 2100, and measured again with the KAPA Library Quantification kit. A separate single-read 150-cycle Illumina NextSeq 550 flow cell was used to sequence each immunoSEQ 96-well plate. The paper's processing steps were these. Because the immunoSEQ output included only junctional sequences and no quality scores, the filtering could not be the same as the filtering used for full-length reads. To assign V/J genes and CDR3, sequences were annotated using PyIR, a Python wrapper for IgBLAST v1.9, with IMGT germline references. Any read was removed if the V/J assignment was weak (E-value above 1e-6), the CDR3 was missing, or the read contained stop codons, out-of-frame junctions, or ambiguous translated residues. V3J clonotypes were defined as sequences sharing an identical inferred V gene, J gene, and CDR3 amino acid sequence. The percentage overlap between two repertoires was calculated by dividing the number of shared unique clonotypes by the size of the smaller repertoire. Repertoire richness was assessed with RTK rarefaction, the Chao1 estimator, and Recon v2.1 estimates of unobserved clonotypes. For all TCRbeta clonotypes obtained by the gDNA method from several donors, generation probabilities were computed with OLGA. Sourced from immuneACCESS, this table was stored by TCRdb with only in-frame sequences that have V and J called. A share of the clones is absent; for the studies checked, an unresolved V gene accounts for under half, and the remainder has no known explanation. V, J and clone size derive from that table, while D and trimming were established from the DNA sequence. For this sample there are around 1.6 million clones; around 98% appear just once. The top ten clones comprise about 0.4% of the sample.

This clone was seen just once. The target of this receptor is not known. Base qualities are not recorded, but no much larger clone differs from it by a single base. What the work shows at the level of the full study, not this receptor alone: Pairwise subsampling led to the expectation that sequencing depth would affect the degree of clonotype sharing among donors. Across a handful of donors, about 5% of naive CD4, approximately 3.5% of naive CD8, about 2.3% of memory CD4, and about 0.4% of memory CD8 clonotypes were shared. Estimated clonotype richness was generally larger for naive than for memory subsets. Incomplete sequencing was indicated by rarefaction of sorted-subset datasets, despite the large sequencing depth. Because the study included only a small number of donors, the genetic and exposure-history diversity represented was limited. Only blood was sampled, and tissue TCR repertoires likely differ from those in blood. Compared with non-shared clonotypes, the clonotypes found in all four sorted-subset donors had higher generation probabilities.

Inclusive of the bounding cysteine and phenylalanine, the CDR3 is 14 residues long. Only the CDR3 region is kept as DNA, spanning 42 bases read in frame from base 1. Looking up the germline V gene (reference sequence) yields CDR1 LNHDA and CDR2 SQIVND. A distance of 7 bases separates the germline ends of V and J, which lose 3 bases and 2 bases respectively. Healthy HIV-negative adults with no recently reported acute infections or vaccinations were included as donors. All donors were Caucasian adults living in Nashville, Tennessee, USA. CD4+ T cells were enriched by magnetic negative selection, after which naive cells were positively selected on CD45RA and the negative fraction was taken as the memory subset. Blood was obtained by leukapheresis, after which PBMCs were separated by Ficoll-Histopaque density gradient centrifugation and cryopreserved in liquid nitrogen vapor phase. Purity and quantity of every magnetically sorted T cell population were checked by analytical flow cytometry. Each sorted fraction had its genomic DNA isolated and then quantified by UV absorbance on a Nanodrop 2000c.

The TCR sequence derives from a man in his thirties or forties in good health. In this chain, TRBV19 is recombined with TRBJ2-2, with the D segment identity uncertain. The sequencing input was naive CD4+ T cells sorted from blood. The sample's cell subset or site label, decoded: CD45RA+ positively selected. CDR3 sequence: CASSIYENTGELFF. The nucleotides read TGTGCCAGTAGTATTTACGAAAACACCGGGGAGCTGTTTTTT.